This TCR beta chain was captured in a study of regulatory T cells in long-lasting Graves disease. The study, taken as a whole, reports: TRBV28, TRBJ1-2 and TRBJ2-5 emerged as the favored segments in persistent disease. Samples came from peripheral blood alone, without thyroid tissue.

Time point of the sample: newly diagnosed GD, antithyroid drugs for less than 3 months. From RNA extracted from PBMCs, the TCR library was made. Building the TCR beta libraries relied on iRepertoire HTBI primers, and CDR3 regions underwent Arm-PCR. MiXCR, applied by TCRdb to the multiplex PCR reads, yields one record per CDR3 protein. The sample contains approximately 440,000 distinct CDR3 sequences, about a sixth of which appear only once. This clonotype was picked up many times. The antigen is not known. The V end lost 5 bases, the J end lost 6 bases, and 29 bases lay between the germline ends. The V gene's germline CDR1 is SGHAT and CDR2 FQNNGV. The CDR3 is 19 amino acids. The sample was also reused in another study, on T cells in Graves' hyperthyroidism and ophthalmopathy.

The chain carries TRBV11-2 and TRBJ2-1; either TRBD1 or TRBD2 may supply D (5 bases each). This specimen consisted of peripheral blood mononuclear cells (PBMCs), obtained at new diagnosis, from a patient treated with antithyroid drugs. This sequence originates from a man aged 35 to 55 with Graves disease. The CDR3 protein is CASSMGSRGSGIQLNEQFF. The CDR3 DNA sequence: TGTGCCAGCAGCATGGGGAGTAGGGGCTCCGGGATTCAACTCAATGAGCAGTTCTTC.